Listed below are T cell receptor beta chains from one sample, sequenced in a study of T cell responses to AZD1222 COVID-19 vaccine. The data were produced by immunoSEQ multiplex PCR, yet TCRdb's version contains in-frame clones alone and is incomplete. The sample consists of around 99,000 clones, approximately 86% of them appearing once. This sample comprised peripheral blood, obtained on day 0 of MenACWY control vaccination. The receptors originated from an adult in good health. CDR3s include the opening cysteine and the closing phenylalanine or tryptophan. The D gene is left open where the match is weak. Clone size, where shown, is once, few, many, or a class for clones that have expanded.

TRBV5-4	.	TRBJ2-3	TRBD2	TGTGCCAGCAGCTTGAGGGCTAGCGGGAGAACAGATACGCAGTATTTT	CASSLRASGRTDTQYF
TRBV7-9	.	TRBJ2-7	.	TGTGCCAGCAGCCCCATCCTAGGGGGATTTACCTACGAGCAGTACTTC	CASSPILGGFTYEQYF
TRBV7-9	medium-sized	TRBJ1-6	.	TGTGCCAGCAGCTTAGGTACAGGCTCCAATTCACCCCTCCACTTT	CASSLGTGSNSPLHF
TRBV28	.	TRBJ2-7	TRBD2	TGTGCCAGCAGTTTGACCGGGGGGTCCTACGAGCAGTACTTC	CASSLTGGSYEQYF
TRBV5-4	.	TRBJ2-5	TRBD2	TGTGCCAGCAGCTTGGATCGGGGACTAGCGGGAGATGGTAGAGAGACCCAGTACTTC	CASSLDRGLAGDGRETQYF
TRBV18	.	TRBJ1-1	TRBD1	TGTGCCAGCTCACCTGGACAGGTGAACACTGAAGCTTTCTTT	CASSPGQVNTEAFF
TRBV5-7	.	TRBJ2-1	TRBD2	TGTGCCAGCAGCAGCGGGAGAGGGGACAATGAGCAGTTCTTC	CASSSGRGDNEQFF
TRBV15	once	TRBJ2-7	.	TGTGCCACCAGCAGGCACAAGGGGTACGAGCAGTACTTC	CATSRHKGYEQYF
TRBV10-3	few	TRBJ1-2	.	TGTGCCATCAGACAAGTTGACAGGAACTATGGCTACACCTTC	CAIRQVDRNYGYTF
TRBV19	.	TRBJ1-3	.	TGTGCCAGTAGTTCCTCGACCTCTGGAAACACCATATATTTT	CASSSSTSGNTIYF
TRBV28	.	TRBJ1-5	.	TGTGCCAGCAGTGACAACAATCAGCCCCAGCATTTT	CASSDNNQPQHF
TRBV4-2	.	TRBJ2-5	TRBD2	TGTGCCAGCAGCCAAGTCTGGGGCGGGGGGCAAGAGACCCAGTACTTC	CASSQVWGGGQETQYF
TRBV19	.	TRBJ1-6	.	TGTGCCAGTAGTCCGGCAGGGGAGTCACCCCTCCACTTT	CASSPAGESPLHF
TRBV7-2	.	TRBJ2-1	.	TGTGCCAGCAGCGAGACCAGGGAGAATGAGCAGTTCTTC	CASSETRENEQFF
TRBV5-6	.	TRBJ1-1	.	TGTGCCAGCAGTCTCCGGGGCACTGAAGCTTTCTTT	CASSLRGTEAFF
TRBV6-5	once	TRBJ2-7	.	TGTGCCAGCCAAAGGGACTACGAGCAGTACTTC	CASQRDYEQYF
TRBV6-7	.	TRBJ1-4	.	TGTGCCAGCAGCCAGGGGCCCACTAATGAAAAACTGTTTTTT	CASSQGPTNEKLFF
TRBV3-1/TRBV3-2	.	TRBJ2-7	TRBD1	TGTGCCAGCAGCCAGACAGGGGCCGAGCAGTACTTC	CASSQTGAEQYF
TRBV14	.	TRBJ1-4	.	TGTGCCAGCAGCCAAGAAGGGGGGAGTTACAGACCAACTAATGAAAAACTGTTTTTT	CASSQEGGSYRPTNEKLFF
TRBV9	.	TRBJ2-2	TRBD1	TGTGCCAGCAGAACCCTCGGACAGGGAAGTAACACCGGGGAGCTGTTTTTT	CASRTLGQGSNTGELFF
TRBV5-1	.	TRBJ1-1	.	TGCGCCAGCATGTATGGGGGGAGAGCCACTGAAGCTTTCTTT	CASMYGGRATEAFF
TRBV30	.	TRBJ1-6	.	TGTGCCTGGATGGCAGAATTACATTCACCCCTCCACTTT	CAWMAELHSPLHF
TRBV5-1	few	TRBJ1-3	.	TGCGCCAGCAGCTCTCTCACAGGGATTGGAAACACCATATATTTT	CASSSLTGIGNTIYF
TRBV2	.	TRBJ1-1	.	TGTGCCAGCAGGATTAATCAGGGGCTGGCTGAAGCTTTCTTT	CASRINQGLAEAFF
TRBV5-1	.	TRBJ2-2	.	TGCGCCAGCAGCTTGGATGGGGCCAGGGGTGGCACCGGGGAGCTGTTTTTT	CASSLDGARGGTGELFF
TRBV6-6	.	TRBJ2-2	.	TGTGCCAGCAGTTCTTTAGTGTCCGGGGAGCTGTTTTTT	CASSSLVSGELFF
TRBV28	.	TRBJ2-7	.	TGTGCCAGCAGCCGCTCAAGTACCTACGAGCAGTACTTC	CASSRSSTYEQYF
TRBV9	.	TRBJ1-2	.	TGTGCCAGCAGCCCATCCTCTGGGGCCCACTATGGCTACACCTTC	CASSPSSGAHYGYTF
TRBV7-3	once	TRBJ2-7	.	TGTGCCAGCAGCGTGGGGGCGGCCTACGAGCAGTACTTC	CASSVGAAYEQYF
TRBV11-2	.	TRBJ2-7	.	TGTGCCAGCAGCTACCGTGCGCCTACCTACGAGCAGTACTTC	CASSYRAPTYEQYF
TRBV2	.	TRBJ1-4	.	TGTGCCAGCGGGGGGGAGGGCCCACCCCGCGATTTT	CASGGEGPPRDF
TRBV7-3	.	TRBJ1-1	.	TGTGCCAGCAGCCCTGGACAGAGCGCTGAAGCTTTCTTT	CASSPGQSAEAFF
TRBV5-1	.	TRBJ2-2	.	TGCGCCAGCAGCTTGGGGGCCGGGGAGCTGTTTTTT	CASSLGAGELFF
TRBV2	.	TRBJ2-7	.	TGTGCCAGCAGAGACCCAACGTGGGTTAACGAGCAGTACTTC	CASRDPTWVNEQYF
TRBV3-1/TRBV3-2	.	TRBJ2-7	.	TGTGCCAGCAGCCGAATCCGCAACAAAGCAGGGGGGGGTTACGAGCAGTACTTC	CASSRIRNKAGGGYEQYF
TRBV29-1	.	TRBJ1-1	TRBD1	TGCAGCGTTGATGGGACAGCCATGAACACTGAAGCTTTCTTT	CSVDGTAMNTEAFF
TRBV28	.	TRBJ2-1	TRBD2	TGTGCCAGCAGTTTAGTTCTAGCGGGAGTTTTGGAGCAGTTCTTC	CASSLVLAGVLEQFF
TRBV10-3	.	TRBJ2-6	.	TGTGCCACGCAGGGCGGTGGGGCCAACGTCCTGACTTTC	CATQGGGANVLTF
TRBV13	.	TRBJ1-4	.	TGTGCCAGCAGCTTATGGGACGGTCCTAATGAAAAACTGTTTTTT	CASSLWDGPNEKLFF
TRBV29-1	.	TRBJ2-3	TRBD2	TGCAGCGTTGAAACTAGCGGGGCCGGGGATACGCAGTATTTT	CSVETSGAGDTQYF
TRBV5-1	.	TRBJ2-4	TRBD1	TGCGCCAGCAGCCCGGGACAGTCGTCGGGAAACATTCAGTACTTC	CASSPGQSSGNIQYF
TRBV5-6	.	TRBJ1-5	TRBD1	TGTGCCAGCAGCTTAGGGGGACAGGGGGTTGCTTTCGGGCCCCAGCATTTT	CASSLGGQGVAFGPQHF
TRBV19	.	TRBJ1-2	.	TGTGCCAGTAGTATATCGGTGGGGGGCCTCTATGGCTACACCTTC	CASSISVGGLYGYTF
TRBV7-9	once	TRBJ2-7	.	TGTGCCAGCAGCTTCCAAGGGGCCTACGAGCAGTACTTC	CASSFQGAYEQYF
TRBV6-6	once	TRBJ1-4	TRBD1	TGTGCCAGCAGTTACACGGGACAGGCTAATGAAAAACTGTTTTTT	CASSYTGQANEKLFF
TRBV27	.	TRBJ2-2	TRBD2	TGTGCCAGCAGTTTGCGCGGGAGGGCCCCCGGGGAGCTGTTTTTT	CASSLRGRAPGELFF
TRBV11-2	.	TRBJ1-5	TRBD1	TGTGCCAGCAGTTCGGACAGGGGGCTGGGTCAGCCCCAGCATTTT	CASSSDRGLGQPQHF
TRBV6-1	once	TRBJ2-5	.	TGTGCCAGCAGTGAAGCAGGCCTGTGGCAAGAGACCCAGTACTTC	CASSEAGLWQETQYF